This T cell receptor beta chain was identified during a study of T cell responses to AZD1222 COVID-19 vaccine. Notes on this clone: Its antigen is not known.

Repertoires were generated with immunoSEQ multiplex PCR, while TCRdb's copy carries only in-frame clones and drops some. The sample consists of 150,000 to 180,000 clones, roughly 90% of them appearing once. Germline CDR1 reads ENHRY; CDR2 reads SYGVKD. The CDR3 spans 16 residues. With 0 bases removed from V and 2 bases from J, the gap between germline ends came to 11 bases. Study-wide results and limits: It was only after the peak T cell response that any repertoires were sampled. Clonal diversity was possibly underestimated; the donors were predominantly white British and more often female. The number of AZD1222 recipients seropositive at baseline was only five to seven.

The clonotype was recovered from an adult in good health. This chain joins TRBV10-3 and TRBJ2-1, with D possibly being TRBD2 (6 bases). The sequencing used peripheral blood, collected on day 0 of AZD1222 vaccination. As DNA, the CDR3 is TGTGCCATCAGTGAGTCCGGGACTCAAACCTACAATGAGCAGTTCTTC. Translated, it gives CAISESGTQTYNEQFF.